This TCR beta chain was identified during a study of T-cell memory formation after mild COVID-19. Study information: There were largely donor-specific TCR clusters. The study, taken as a whole, reports: Clones shrinking from day 15 to 85 showed even CD4/CD8 mixes; later expanders tilted CD4+.

Details on this clonotype: The antigen is undetermined.

V shed 5 bases and J 9 bases; nucleotides not matched to a gene: 12. The germline V gene encodes CDR1 SEHNR and CDR2 FQNEAQ (reference sequence). The CDR3 length is 15 residues. Barcoded TCR alpha and TCR beta cDNA libraries with UMIs came from 5'RACE using constant-segment primers. TCRdb reanalysed the 5' RACE reads using MiXCR and keeps one entry per CDR3 protein. The sample shows more than 120,000 distinct CDR3 sequences, roughly 6.2% of them seen only once. The receptor's source is an adult woman who had mild COVID-19 (a few samples of this study predate the infection). Cell type and time point are not known. The chain is built from TRBV7-9 and TRBJ2-1; 8 bases fit TRBD1. The sequenced material came from PBMCs or a T cell subset sorted from them (not recorded which). This chain's CDR3 is CASSLQGATKAEQFF. As DNA, the CDR3 is TGTGCCAGCAGCCTCCAGGGGGCGACCAAAGCTGAGCAGTTCTTC.